The 17 T cell receptor beta chains reported below all come from one sample, sequenced in a study of blood T cell repertoires in COVID-19. This table comes from immunoSEQ multiplex PCR, and its TCRdb copy is limited to in-frame clones, with some not included. Seen here are around 250,000 clones, roughly nine tenths observed once, and the top ten hold less than 0.95%. The sequenced material came from peripheral blood. Source of these receptors: a woman between 40 and 50 years old who had recovered from COVID-19.

This rearrangement joins TRBV28 to TRBJ1-2; 9 positions agree with TRBD1. The CDR3 has 14 amino acids. Germline lookup yields CDR1 MDHEN and CDR2 SYDVKM. V dropped 6 bases and J dropped 7; count of bases not matched to a gene: 9. Here the CDR3 DNA reads TGTGCCAGCAGCCCCCCGGGACAGGGAGGTGGCTACACCTTC. This gives the protein CASSPPGQGGGYTF.

This chain uses TRBV12-3 or TRBV12-4 with TRBJ1-4, with unresolved D. With 4 bases removed from V and 6 bases from J, the gap between germline ends came to 3 bases. The CDR3 has 11 residues. In DNA form, the CDR3 reads TGTGCCAGCAGTTCCTATGAAAAACTGTTTTTT. Encoded protein: CASSSYEKLFF.

The chain employs TRBV5-8 and TRBJ2-1; 8 bases line up with TRBD2. Trimming at V came to 4 bases and at J to 5 bases, leaving 5 bases not matched to a gene. The CDR3 covers 14 residues. The germline CDR1 and CDR2 sequences are SGHTS and YDEGEE. The CDR3 spells CASSRTSSDNEQFF. Here the CDR3 DNA reads TGTGCCAGCAGCCGGACTAGCAGCGACAATGAGCAGTTCTTC.

V and J are TRBV5-5 and TRBJ1-2; 10 nucleotides agree with TRBD1. Germline lookup yields CDR1 SGHKS and CDR2 YYEKEE (reference sequence). The CDR3 contains 15 residues. With 3 bases clipped from V and 1 base from J, the junction kept 3 bases outside the gene matches. The CDR3 spells CASSWTGGGNYGYTF. CDR3 DNA sequence: TGTGCCAGCAGCTGGACAGGGGGAGGTAACTATGGCTACACCTTC.

CDR3 in amino acids: CAWTSGGYNEQFF. The CDR3 nucleotides are TGTGCCTGGACTTCGGGAGGGTACAATGAGCAGTTCTTC. V is TRBV30 and J is TRBJ2-1; 8 bases line up with TRBD2. This CDR3 has 13 amino acids. The J segment lost 4 bases and the V segment lost 4 bases, leaving 3 bases of the junction unmatched. The germline gives CDR1 GTSNPN, CDR2 SVGIG (reference sequence).

DNA for the CDR3: TGTGCCACCAGCAGAGGGATTGGGACAGCTAGCACAGATACGCAGTATTTT. Protein: CATSRGIGTASTDTQYF. The chain links TRBV15 to TRBJ2-3; 7 nucleotides agree with TRBD1. V shed 1 base, J shed 0 bases, and the junction held 7 bases outside the gene matches. Germline V gives CDR1 LNHNV, CDR2 YYDKDF (reference sequence). The CDR3 covers 17 residues.

This clone was observed once. CDR3 residues: CASSQGPGSYEQYF. CDR3 nucleotide sequence: TGTGCCAGCAGCCAAGGCCCCGGGTCCTACGAGCAGTACTTC. This sequence joins TRBV14 and TRBJ2-7, with D hard to call. With 1 base removed from V and 1 base from J, the gap between germline ends came to 8 bases. CDR1 SGHDN and CDR2 FVKESK come from the germline V gene. The CDR3 is 14 amino acids.

The chain carries TRBV11-2 and TRBJ2-7, with TRBD2 matching over 9 bases. This CDR3 is built from 15 residues. The V and J ends lost 0 bases and 4 bases, in that order; junction bases with no gene match: 4. Germline loops: CDR1 SGHAT, CDR2 FQNNGV. The CDR3: CASSLDPSGTYEQYF. The CDR3 coding sequence is TGTGCCAGCAGCTTAGATCCTAGCGGGACTTACGAGCAGTACTTC.

The chain has TRBV24-1 and TRBJ2-1; 10 positions match TRBD1. CDR1 is KGHDR, CDR2 SFDVKD, per germline. Trimming cost V 5 bases and J 5 bases; bases outside gene matches: 11. This CDR3 spans 17 amino acids. The CDR3 DNA reads TGTGCCACCAGTGGCCGGGACAGGGGACTTGGGAACAATGAGCAGTTCTTC. Amino acids: CATSGRDRGLGNNEQFF.

This clone has a single count. The chain employs TRBV2 and TRBJ2-1, with 12 positions matching TRBD2. The V gene end was trimmed by 7 bases and the J gene end by 8 bases; junction bases not matched to a gene: 3. The length of the CDR3 is 13 residues. CDR1 is SNHLY, CDR2 FYNNEI, per germline. CDR3 nucleotides: TGTGCCAGCACGACTAGCGGGAGCTATGAGCAGTTCTTC. Translating gives CASTTSGSYEQFF.

Points on this clone: The sample contains more than one DNA sequence encoding this CDR3. This chain joins TRBV18 and TRBJ1-1; D unresolved. Trimming took off 3 bases at V and 0 bases at J, with 5 bases between the two ends. Germline V gene lookup returns CDR1 KGHSH and CDR2 LQKENI. CDR3 length equals 13 residues. CDR3 region: CASSPGLNTEAFF. The CDR3 DNA reads TGTGCCAGCTCACCGGGCCTGAACACTGAAGCTTTCTTT.

The gene calls are TRBV12-3 or TRBV12-4 and TRBJ1-1; D gene uncertain. This CDR3 region has 13 residues. Between the trimmed V and J ends, which lost 2 bases and 1 base, there was a span of 5 bases. In DNA form, the CDR3 reads TGTGCCAGCAGTTTAAACAGGAACACTGAAGCTTTCTTT. Amino acid sequence: CASSLNRNTEAFF.

This chain connects TRBV7-3 to TRBJ2-1; D unclear. The CDR3 contains 13 residues. Germline CDR1 reads SGHTA; CDR2 reads FQGTGA. The V end lost 1 base, the J end lost 5 bases, and 6 bases lay between the germline ends. CDR3 sequence (DNA): TGTGCCAGCAGCTTAAACCAGAACAATGAGCAGTTCTTC. This sequence encodes CASSLNQNNEQFF.

V usage is TRBV27 and J usage is TRBJ1-1, with D perhaps matching TRBD1 (6 bases). Trimming left V 2 bases short and J 2 bases short, with 15 bases between. The V gene's germline CDR1 is MNHEY and CDR2 SMNVEV (reference sequence). The CDR3 is 16 residues long. The CDR3 reads CASSLIVRGGNTEAFF. CDR3 coding DNA: TGTGCCAGCAGTTTAATAGTGAGGGGGGGAAACACTGAAGCTTTCTTT.

The chain is built from TRBV5-1 and TRBJ2-7; 7 bases are a match to TRBD1. J was trimmed by 3 bases and V by 0 bases; bases with no gene match: 6. Germline CDR1 SGHRS, CDR2 YFSETQ. The CDR3 has 15 residues. CDR3 sequence: CASSLEGGEIYEQYF. The CDR3 DNA is TGCGCCAGCAGCTTGGAAGGGGGCGAGATCTACGAGCAGTACTTC.

This clone was detected a few times. The rearrangement links TRBV5-1 to TRBJ2-1; possible D gene TRBD1, 5 bases. This CDR3 is 17 amino acids long. V was trimmed by 3 bases and J by 2 bases, leaving 18 bases between them. Germline assignment: CDR1 SGHRS and CDR2 YFSETQ. CDR3 DNA sequence: TGCGCCAGCAGCTGGGCAGGGCTAAGTAGCCCCTACAATGAGCAGTTCTTC. As protein: CASSWAGLSSPYNEQFF.

V and J are TRBV6-6 and TRBJ1-1, with 7 bases lining up with TRBD1. V was clipped by 6 bases and J by 7 bases; unmatched bases: 8. CDR1 and CDR2 (germline): MNHNY, SVGAGI (reference sequence). The CDR3 sequence is 13 residues long. CDR3: CASRLTGFVEAFF. CDR3 nucleotides: TGTGCCAGCAGACTGACAGGGTTTGTTGAAGCTTTCTTT.